This paragraph covers one T cell receptor beta chain sequence. The data derive from a study of blood T cell repertoires in COVID-19. Germline V gene sequence: CDR1 LNHDA, CDR2 SQIVND (reference sequence). Trimming left V 4 bases short and J 6 bases short, with 13 bases between. This CDR3 comprises 14 residues. Original handling: Amplified reference gene primers provided the basis for estimating nucleated cell counts. Profiled with immunoSEQ multiplex PCR; TCRdb holds only in-frame clones, not every one. That table supplies the V and J calls and clone size; D and trimming were determined from the DNA. This sample has 150,000 to 200,000 clones, with more than 75% found just once.

Sequenced: PBMCs or T cells enriched from blood (not recorded which). This TCR came from a woman aged 50 to 60 who had recovered from COVID-19. The chain combines TRBV19 with TRBJ1-5, with D unclear. CDR3 sequence reads: CASSTPERFQPQHF. As DNA, the CDR3 is TGTGCCAGTAGTACCCCAGAACGTTTTCAGCCCCAGCATTTT.